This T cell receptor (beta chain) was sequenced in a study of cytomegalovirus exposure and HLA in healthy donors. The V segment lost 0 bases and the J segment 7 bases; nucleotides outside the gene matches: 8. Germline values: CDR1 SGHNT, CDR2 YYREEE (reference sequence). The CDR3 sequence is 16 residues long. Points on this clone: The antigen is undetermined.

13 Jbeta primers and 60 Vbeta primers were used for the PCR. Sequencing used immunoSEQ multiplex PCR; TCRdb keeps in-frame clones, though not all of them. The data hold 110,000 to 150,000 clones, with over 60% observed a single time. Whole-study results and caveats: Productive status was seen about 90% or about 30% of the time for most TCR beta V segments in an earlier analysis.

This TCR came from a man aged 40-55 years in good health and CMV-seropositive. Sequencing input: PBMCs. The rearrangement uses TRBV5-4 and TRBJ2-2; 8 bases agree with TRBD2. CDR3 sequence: CASSLESGGGGGELFF. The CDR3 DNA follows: TGTGCCAGCAGCTTGGAAAGCGGGGGCGGGGGCGGGGAGCTGTTTTTT. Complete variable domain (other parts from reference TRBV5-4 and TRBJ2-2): ETGVTQSPTHLIKTRGQQVTLRCSSQSGHNTVSWYQQALGQGPQFIFQYYREEENGRGNFPPRFSGLQFPNYSSELNVNALELDDSALYLCASSLESGGGGGELFFGEGSRLTVL.